The text below deals with one T cell receptor (beta chain). Its matching antigen is unknown. The data were taken from a study of vaccination and CD4 T cells after COVID-19. About the research overall: Stimulation used overlapping spike peptides from SARS-CoV-2, HCoV-NL63, HCoV-OC43 and HCoV-229E.

The Oncomine TCR Beta short-read assay sequenced DNA from cultured CD4+ T cells. TCRdb re-derived calls from the PCR reads in MiXCR, one entry per CDR3 protein. The table has 20,000 to 30,000 distinct CDR3 sequences, approximately 28% seen once. Time point of the sample: late sampling 161 to 241 days after vaccination in three convalescent patients. Indicated treatment: approximately nine-day PBMC culture with coronavirus spike peptide pools or control peptides (ViraFEST assay). Using peptide pools, antigen-specific T cells were expanded in ViraFEST before TCRs were sequenced. IL-2 at around 10 IU/ml and peptide pools at 10 ug/ml were added to PBMCs cultured at approximately 2 million per well. The CDR3 runs 16 residues. Trimming at V came to 6 bases and at J to 0 bases, leaving 11 bases not matched to a gene. Per germline, CDR1 LNHNV and CDR2 YYDKDF (reference sequence).

The genes are TRBV15 and TRBJ2-7; TRBD2 agrees at 7 bases. The specimen was CD4+ T cells from blood, cultured in vitro, collected about 7 months after SARS-CoV-2 vaccination. This receptor was taken from a human donor who had recovered from COVID-19. The CDR3 reads CATRDGGVGLSYEQYF. The CDR3 DNA reads TGTGCCACCAGGGATGGGGGGGTCGGGCTCTCCTACGAGCAGTACTTC.